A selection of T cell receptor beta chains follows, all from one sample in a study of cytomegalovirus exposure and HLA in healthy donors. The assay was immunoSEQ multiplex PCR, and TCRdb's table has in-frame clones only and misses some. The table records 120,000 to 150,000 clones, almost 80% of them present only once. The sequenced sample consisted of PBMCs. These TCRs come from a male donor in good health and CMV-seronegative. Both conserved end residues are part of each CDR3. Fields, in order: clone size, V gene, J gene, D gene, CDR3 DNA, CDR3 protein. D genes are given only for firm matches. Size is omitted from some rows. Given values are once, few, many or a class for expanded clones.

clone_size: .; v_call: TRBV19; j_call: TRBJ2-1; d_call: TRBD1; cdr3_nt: TGTGCCAGTAGCCCAGGGGGTGGAGTTTCCAATGAGCAGTTCTTC; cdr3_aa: CASSPGGGVSNEQFF
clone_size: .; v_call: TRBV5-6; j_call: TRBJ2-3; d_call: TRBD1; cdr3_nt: TGTGCCAGCAGTTTACCGGGACAGGGGGCTTATACGCAGTATTTT; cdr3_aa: CASSLPGQGAYTQYF
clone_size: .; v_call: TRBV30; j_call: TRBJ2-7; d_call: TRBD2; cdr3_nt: TGTGCCTGGAGTTCGCAGCGGGGGTCCTACGAGCAGTACTTC; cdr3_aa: CAWSSQRGSYEQYF
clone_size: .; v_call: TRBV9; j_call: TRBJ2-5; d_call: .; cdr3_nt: TGTGCCAGCAGCTCCTGGGGGCGCTGGCGGGAGACCCAGTACTTC; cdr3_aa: CASSSWGRWRETQYF
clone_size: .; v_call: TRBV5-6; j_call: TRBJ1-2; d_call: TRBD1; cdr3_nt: TGTGCCAGCAGCTTGGGCAGGGGGAAATATGGCTACACCTTC; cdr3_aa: CASSLGRGKYGYTF
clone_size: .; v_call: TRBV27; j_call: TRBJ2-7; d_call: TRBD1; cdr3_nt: TGTGCCAGCAGTTCCGATCACAGGGGCTCCTACGAGCAGTACTTC; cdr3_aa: CASSSDHRGSYEQYF
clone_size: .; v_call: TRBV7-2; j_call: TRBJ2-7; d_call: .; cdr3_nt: TGTGCCAGCAGCTGGGGCCGGATTGGCGAGCAGTACTTC; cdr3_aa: CASSWGRIGEQYF
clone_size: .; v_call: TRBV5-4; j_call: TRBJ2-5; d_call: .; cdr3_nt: TGTGCCAGCAGCTTTTCGGTGGGCGTAGGGGAAGAGACCCAGTACTTC; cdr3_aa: CASSFSVGVGEETQYF
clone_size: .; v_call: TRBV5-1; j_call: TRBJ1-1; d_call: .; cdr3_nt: TGCGCCAGCAGCTTGGTACAGGGGAACACTGAAGCTTTCTTT; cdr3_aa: CASSLVQGNTEAFF
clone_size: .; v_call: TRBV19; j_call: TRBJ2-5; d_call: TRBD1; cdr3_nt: TGTGCCAGTAGCCCGGGACAGGGGGTTGAGACCCAGTACTTC; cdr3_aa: CASSPGQGVETQYF
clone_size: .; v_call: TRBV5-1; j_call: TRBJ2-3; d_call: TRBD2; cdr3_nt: TGCGCCAGTCAGAAGCGGGAGGGGAACACAGATACGCAGTATTTT; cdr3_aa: CASQKREGNTDTQYF
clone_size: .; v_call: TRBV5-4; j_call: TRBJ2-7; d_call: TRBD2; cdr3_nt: TGTGCCAGCAGCTTTCCAGCGGGGGGGCCCCACGAGCAGTACTTC; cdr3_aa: CASSFPAGGPHEQYF
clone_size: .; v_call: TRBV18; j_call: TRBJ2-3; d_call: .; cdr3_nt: TGTGCCAGCTCACCAGAGCGACAGCCAGATACGCAGTATTTT; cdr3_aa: CASSPERQPDTQYF
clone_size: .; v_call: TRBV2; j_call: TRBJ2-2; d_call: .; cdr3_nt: TGTGCCAGCACTGAAGAGGGGGTGGGCACCGGGGAGCTGTTTTTT; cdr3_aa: CASTEEGVGTGELFF
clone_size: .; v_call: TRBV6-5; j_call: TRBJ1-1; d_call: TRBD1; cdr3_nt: TGTGCCAGCACCAGGGGGAGCGGTACTGAAGCTTTCTTT; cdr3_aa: CASTRGSGTEAFF
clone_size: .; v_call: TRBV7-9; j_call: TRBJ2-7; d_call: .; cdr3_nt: TGTGCCAGCAGCCCCAAGTCCCAGACCTACGAGCAGTACTTC; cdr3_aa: CASSPKSQTYEQYF
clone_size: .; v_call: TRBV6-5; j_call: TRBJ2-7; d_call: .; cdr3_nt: TGTGCCAGCAGTTACTCTACCCCTAAATACGAGCAGTACTTC; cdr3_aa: CASSYSTPKYEQYF
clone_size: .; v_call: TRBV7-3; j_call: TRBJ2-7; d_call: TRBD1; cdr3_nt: TGTGCCAGCAGTAATGACAGGGCGTCCGAGCAGTACTTC; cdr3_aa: CASSNDRASEQYF
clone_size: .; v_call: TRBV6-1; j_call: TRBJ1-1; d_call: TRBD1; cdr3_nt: TGTGCCAGCAGGCCCAGACAGGGGACTGAAGCTTTCTTT; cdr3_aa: CASRPRQGTEAFF
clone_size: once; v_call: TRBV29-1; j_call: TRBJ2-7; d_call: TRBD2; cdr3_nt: TGCAGCGTTGGGGGGGGTCCGGGTCGGAGCCGGAAGGACGAGCAGTACTTC; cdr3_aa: CSVGGGPGRSRKDEQYF
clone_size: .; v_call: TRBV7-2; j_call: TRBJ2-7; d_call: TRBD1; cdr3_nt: TGTGCCAGCAGCTCAACGAGCCTCGGCAGGGGGATTACCTACGAGCAGTACTTC; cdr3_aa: CASSSTSLGRGITYEQYF
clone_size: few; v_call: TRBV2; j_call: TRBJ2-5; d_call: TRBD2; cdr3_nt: TGTGCCAGCAGTGAAGCGCGGGAGGAGCCCCAGTACTTC; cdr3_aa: CASSEAREEPQYF
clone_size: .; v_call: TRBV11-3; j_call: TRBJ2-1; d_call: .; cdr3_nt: TGTGCCAGCAGCTTTAGCGCCTACAATGAGCAGTTCTTC; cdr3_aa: CASSFSAYNEQFF
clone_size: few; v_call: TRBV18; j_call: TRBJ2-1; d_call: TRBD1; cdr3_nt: TGTGCCAGCTCACCCGACAGGGGAGGATACAATGAGCAGTTCTTC; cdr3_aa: CASSPDRGGYNEQFF
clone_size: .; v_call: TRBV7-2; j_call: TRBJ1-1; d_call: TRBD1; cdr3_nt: TGTGCCAGCAGCCAACAACCGGGACAGATGGACACTGAAGCTTTCTTT; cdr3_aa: CASSQQPGQMDTEAFF
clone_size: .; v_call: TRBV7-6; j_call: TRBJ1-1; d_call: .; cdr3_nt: TGTGCCAGCAGCTTAGTTGTGGGGGCGACTGAAGCTTTCTTT; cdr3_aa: CASSLVVGATEAFF
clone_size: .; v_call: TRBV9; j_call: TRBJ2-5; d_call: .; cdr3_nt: TGTGCCAGCAGCGTATCAGGCAGCCAAGAGACCCAGTACTTC; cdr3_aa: CASSVSGSQETQYF
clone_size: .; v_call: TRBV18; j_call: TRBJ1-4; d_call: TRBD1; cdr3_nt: TGTGCCAGCTCACCCGCGGACAGGGGCCCCGCAACTAATGAAAAACTGTTTTTT; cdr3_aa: CASSPADRGPATNEKLFF
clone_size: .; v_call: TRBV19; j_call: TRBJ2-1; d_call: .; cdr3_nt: TGTGCCAGTAGTATAATCGATGGGGGCGGCTACAATGAGCAGTTCTTC; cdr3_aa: CASSIIDGGGYNEQFF
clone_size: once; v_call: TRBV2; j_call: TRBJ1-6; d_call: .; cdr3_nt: TGTGCCAGCAGTGAAGCGGGAGCTCCCAATTCACCCCTCCACTTT; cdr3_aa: CASSEAGAPNSPLHF
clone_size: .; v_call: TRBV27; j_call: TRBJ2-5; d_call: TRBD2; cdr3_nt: TGTGCCAGCAGCCCTACTAGCGGGAGTCCAAAGACCCAGTACTTC; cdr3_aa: CASSPTSGSPKTQYF
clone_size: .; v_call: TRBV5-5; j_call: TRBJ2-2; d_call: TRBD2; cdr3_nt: TGTGCCAGCAGCCCTCTAGCGGGAGGGACCGGGGAGCTGTTTTTT; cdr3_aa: CASSPLAGGTGELFF
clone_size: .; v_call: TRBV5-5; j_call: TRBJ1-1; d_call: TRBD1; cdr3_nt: TGTGCCAGCAGCTCCCAGGCCCAGGGGGGCACTGAAGCTTTCTTT; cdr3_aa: CASSSQAQGGTEAFF
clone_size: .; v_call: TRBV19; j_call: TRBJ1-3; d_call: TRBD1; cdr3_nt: TGTGCCAGTACGGAGGACAGGTTCGATGGAAACACCATATATTTT; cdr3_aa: CASTEDRFDGNTIYF
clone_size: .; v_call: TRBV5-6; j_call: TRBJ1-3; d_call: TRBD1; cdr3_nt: TGTGCCAGCAGCTTAGAGACAGGGACCTCTGGAAACACCATATATTTT; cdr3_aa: CASSLETGTSGNTIYF
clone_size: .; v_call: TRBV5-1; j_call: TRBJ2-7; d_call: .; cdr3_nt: TGCGCCAGCAGCCGGACAGATACCTACGAGCAGTACTTC; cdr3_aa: CASSRTDTYEQYF
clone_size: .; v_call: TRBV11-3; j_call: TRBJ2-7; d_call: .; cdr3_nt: TGTGCCAGCAGCTTAGATCGAGGGGCGGACAGAGACACCCGATCCTACGAGCAGTACTTC; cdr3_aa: CASSLDRGADRDTRSYEQYF
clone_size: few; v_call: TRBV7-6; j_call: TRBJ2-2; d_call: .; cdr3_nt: TGTGCCAGCAGCTTAGCCCCGGGCGGGACGGGCACCGGGGAGCTGTTTTTT; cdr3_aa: CASSLAPGGTGTGELFF
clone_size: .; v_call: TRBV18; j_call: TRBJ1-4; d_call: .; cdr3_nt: TGTGCCAGCTCCCAGGGTAGAAGTGAAAAACTGTTTTTT; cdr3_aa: CASSQGRSEKLFF
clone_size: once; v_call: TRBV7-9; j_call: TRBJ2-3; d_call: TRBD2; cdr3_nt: TGTGCCAGCAGCTCGGGACTAGCGACAGATACGCAGTATTTT; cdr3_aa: CASSSGLATDTQYF
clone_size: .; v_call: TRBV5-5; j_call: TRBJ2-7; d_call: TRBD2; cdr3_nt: TGTGCCAGCAGCTTGGCGGGGGGAAGGGGTGGGGAGCAGTACTTC; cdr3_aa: CASSLAGGRGGEQYF
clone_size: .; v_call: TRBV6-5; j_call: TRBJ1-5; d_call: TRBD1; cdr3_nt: TGTGCCAGCAGCCCGGACAGGGGTAAGCCCCAGCATTTT; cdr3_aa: CASSPDRGKPQHF